The 32 T cell receptor beta chains below were found in one sample sequenced in a study of response to subunit inactivated influenza vaccine. In TCRdb, the RT-PCR reads were re-called with MiXCR into one record per CDR3 protein. The sample records 500,000 to 550,000 distinct CDR3 sequences, under 30% being singletons. Another study also made use of these data, one on T cells expressing NK-cell markers. This second study says: Template switching by 5'RACE with UMIs generated the TCR beta cDNA.

The sample here was CD4+ T cells sorted from PBMCs, taken 11 to 12 days after vaccination. The origin of the receptors is a middle-aged man who received an inactivated influenza vaccine.

The V call is TRBV6-5, the J call TRBJ2-1; 11 bases are shared with TRBD2. The CDR3 totals 17 residues. Germline CDR1 is MNHEY and CDR2 is SVGAGI. Trimming cost V 0 bases and J 8 bases; bases outside gene matches: 9. CDR3 residues: CASSYSNSGGAHHEQFF. CDR3 DNA sequence: TGTGCCAGCAGTTACTCTAATAGCGGGGGGGCTCACCATGAGCAGTTCTTC.

The chain employs TRBV29-1 and TRBJ2-5; 8 nucleotides agree with TRBD1. CDR1 is SQVTM and CDR2 is ANQGSEA in the germline V gene. The CDR3 covers 13 residues. Losses at the gene ends were 6 bases for V and 5 bases for J; bases not matched to a gene: 8. The DNA of the CDR3 is TGCAGCGTCCGGGGGACAGGCGGGGAGACCCAGTACTTC. Translation: CSVRGTGGETQYF.

This clonotype was seen only a few times. This chain joins TRBV7-3 and TRBJ2-6; D possibly corresponds to TRBD1 (6 bases). V was pared by 5 bases and J by 4 bases, with 12 bases between. Germline CDR1 is SGHTA and CDR2 is FQGTGA. The CDR3 spans 15 residues. As DNA, the CDR3 is TGTGCCAGCAGCGCCTCAGGGGCCGGGGCCAACGTCCTGACTTTC. Its protein is CASSASGAGANVLTF.

This clonotype was observed a handful of times. The rearrangement joins TRBV3-1 to TRBJ2-1; D not resolved. Germline CDR1 LGHDT, CDR2 YNNKEL (reference sequence). V gave up 4 bases and J gave up 10 bases, with 8 bases separating them. CDR3 length: 11 residues. CDR3 nucleotides: TGTGCCAGCAGCCGAGAAAGGGAGCAGTTCTTC. Protein product: CASSREREQFF.

This chain links TRBV6-2 or TRBV6-3 with TRBJ2-4, with 11 positions matching TRBD2. Germline trimming cut 6 bases from V and 0 bases from J; bases unmatched to any gene: 10. This CDR3 is built from 18 residues. Germline CDR1 is MNHEY and CDR2 is SVGEGT. CDR3 sequence reads: CASRERLAGPLAKNIQYF. In DNA form, the CDR3 reads TGTGCCAGCAGAGAAAGACTAGCGGGACCTTTAGCCAAAAACATTCAGTACTTC.

The rearrangement uses TRBV20-1 and TRBJ2-5, with TRBD1 matching over 10 bases. Trimming took 4 bases from V and 5 from J; bases not matched to a gene: 13. CDR1 is DFQATT and CDR2 is SNEGSKA in the germline V gene (reference sequence). CDR3 length equals 16 residues. CDR3 in DNA: TGCAGTGCTAAGACCGGGACAGGGGCTTCGTTTGAGACCCAGTACTTC. It yields the protein CSAKTGTGASFETQYF.

The chain couples TRBV7-8 to TRBJ1-1, with D hard to call. There are 13 residues in the CDR3. V lost 0 bases and J 8 bases, leaving 10 bases between the germline ends. CDR1 SGHVS and CDR2 FQNEAQ come from the germline V gene. CDR3 region: CASSLARAREAFF. Written as DNA, the CDR3 is TGTGCCAGCAGCTTAGCTCGGGCCAGGGAAGCTTTCTTT. The variable domain in full, with the rest retrieved from reference TRBV7-8 and TRBJ1-1, is GAGVSQSPRYKVAKRGQDVALRCDPISGHVSLFWYQQALGQGPEFLTYFQNEAQLDKSGLPSDRFFAERPEGSVSTLKIQRTQQEDSAVYLCASSLARAREAFFGQGTRLTVV.

There are a few counts of this clonotype. This chain connects TRBV5-6 to TRBJ2-2; 11 bases match TRBD2. The junction had 19 bases not matched to a gene; V was cut back by 4 bases and J by 5 bases. Germline V gene data show CDR1 as SGHDT and CDR2 as YYEEEE. The CDR3 is made up of 20 amino acids. The CDR3, as DNA: TGTGCCAGCAGCGAACCTACCGGGACTAGCGGCCCCTTGGGTACCGGGGAGCTGTTTTTT. It encodes CASSEPTGTSGPLGTGELFF.

This chain uses TRBV12-3 or TRBV12-4 with TRBJ2-2; perhaps TRBD2 as D (5 bases). The CDR3 runs to 15 residues. The germline V and J ends were trimmed by 3 bases and 6 bases, with 14 bases remaining between them. CDR3 residues: CASSFSSGKPGELFF. The CDR3 nucleotides are TGTGCCAGCAGTTTTTCCTCGGGGAAGCCCGGGGAGCTGTTTTTT.

This clonotype was seen just once. The V call is TRBV7-9, the J call TRBJ1-1; D might be TRBD1 (6 bases). Germline CDR1 is SEHNR and CDR2 is FQNEAQ (reference sequence). The CDR3 extends over 16 amino acids. V was cut by 4 bases and J by 1 base, with 16 bases left in between. CDR3 amino acids: CASSSGTLLENTEAFF. The CDR3 DNA reads as TGTGCCAGCAGCTCCGGGACACTTCTTGAGAACACTGAAGCTTTCTTT.

CDR3 protein: CASSPGLAIGFEQFF. CDR3 nucleotides: TGCGCCAGCAGCCCGGGACTAGCGATAGGTTTTGAGCAGTTCTTC. V gene TRBV4-3 combines with J gene TRBJ2-1; 10 bases match TRBD2. J gave up 9 bases and V 4 bases, and 9 bases lay outside the gene matches. The length of the CDR3 is 15 residues. The germline gives CDR1 LGHNA, CDR2 YSLEER.

This chain joins TRBV20-1 and TRBJ1-5; D is uncertain. CDR3 size: 15 residues. The germline gives CDR1 DFQATT, CDR2 SNEGSKA (reference sequence). Trimming stripped 0 bases from V and 2 bases from J, with 11 bases between. This chain's CDR3 is CSARDINTGNQPQHF. The CDR3 DNA reads TGCAGTGCTAGAGATATAAATACGGGCAATCAGCCCCAGCATTTT.

The chain employs TRBV28 and TRBJ2-7; D might be TRBD1 (6 bases). V shed 3 bases and J shed 6 bases, with 9 bases lying between them. CDR1 is MDHEN and CDR2 is SYDVKM in the germline V gene. This CDR3 has 12 residues. CDR3 in amino acids: CASSFQGIEQYF. The DNA for the CDR3 is TGTGCCAGCAGTTTCCAGGGGATCGAGCAGTACTTC.

Only a few counts were recorded for this clonotype. The chain employs TRBV5-1 and TRBJ2-1; D gene ambiguous. Germline values: CDR1 SGHRS, CDR2 YFSETQ. The CDR3 runs 16 residues. V dropped 2 bases and J dropped 0 bases, with 12 bases sitting between them. Written as DNA, the CDR3 is TGCGCCAGCAGCTTACAAGCACAGAGCTCCTACAATGAGCAGTTCTTC. This gives the protein CASSLQAQSSYNEQFF.

This clonotype turned up a few times. The rearrangement links TRBV12-3 or TRBV12-4 to TRBJ1-2; possibly TRBD1 for D (6 bases). The CDR3 sequence is 13 residues long. The V and J ends lost 1 base and 8 bases respectively, with 11 bases between them. CDR3 loop: CASSLGRGHGYTF. In nucleotides, the CDR3 is TGTGCCAGCAGTTTAGGCAGGGGACACGGCTACACCTTC.

In its sample, this clonotype was seen many times. The chain links TRBV5-1 to TRBJ2-3; the D gene could be TRBD1 or TRBD2 (5 bases each). CDR1 is SGHRS and CDR2 is YFSETQ in the germline V gene. The CDR3 loop spans 15 amino acids. V dropped 4 bases and J dropped 2 bases, with 14 bases sitting between them. CDR3 sequence reads: CASSEGTVHTDTQYF. Here the CDR3 DNA reads TGCGCCAGCAGCGAAGGGACGGTCCACACAGATACGCAGTATTTT.

This clonotype was seen more than once but under ten times. The chain uses TRBV20-1 and TRBJ1-1; TRBD1 matches 8 bases. The CDR3 consists of 13 residues. J gave up 5 bases and V 5 bases, and 7 bases lay outside the gene matches. CDR1 is DFQATT and CDR2 is SNEGSKA in the germline V gene (reference sequence). Written as DNA, the CDR3 is TGCAGTGCTGTGGACAGGGTAACGACTGAAGCTTTCTTT. Translating gives CSAVDRVTTEAFF.

V usage is TRBV7-9 and J usage is TRBJ1-1; D unclear. Germline V gives CDR1 SEHNR, CDR2 FQNEAQ (reference sequence). The CDR3 loop spans 14 amino acids. Trimming left V 3 bases short and J 4 bases short, with 12 bases between. Written as DNA, the CDR3 is TGTGCCAGCAGCTTTTTGGCGCGGGGCACTGAAGCTTTCTTT. The encoded protein is CASSFLARGTEAFF.

Of note for this clonotype: Compared with germline, one end of the junction differs, possibly owing to a read error. The V gene is TRBV20-1, the J gene TRBJ2-4; D is perhaps TRBD2 (6 bases). The CDR3 length is 16 residues. CDR1 DFQATT and CDR2 SNEGSKA come from the germline V gene (reference sequence). The CDR3 protein is CSAYPGDILAKNIQDF. The CDR3 coding sequence is TGCAGTGCTTATCCGGGAGATATACTAGCCAAAAACATTCAGGACTTC.

V gene TRBV6-1 combines with J gene TRBJ2-3; unclear D gene. This CDR3 region has 14 residues. V was cut by 7 bases and J by 4 bases, with 15 bases left in between. CDR1 and CDR2 from the germline V gene are MNHNS and SASEGT. This CDR3 reads CASISSVGADTQYF. DNA for the CDR3: TGTGCCAGCATATCGAGCGTGGGCGCAGATACGCAGTATTTT.

This clonotype occurred many times. The genes are TRBV29-1 and TRBJ2-7; no definite D call. V was clipped by 7 bases and J by 0 bases, with 16 bases between them. Germline values: CDR1 SQVTM, CDR2 ANQGSEA. This CDR3 is built from 14 residues. CDR3 sequence reads: CSALNPSLSYEQYF. The CDR3 nucleotides are TGCAGCGCCCTGAACCCAAGTCTCTCCTACGAGCAGTACTTC.

The rearrangement links TRBV10-3 to TRBJ1-2, with 9 bases fitting TRBD1. This CDR3 region has 12 residues. The germline CDR1 and CDR2 sequences are ENHRY and SYGVKD. The V and J ends lost 11 bases and 3 bases, in that order; junction bases with no gene match: 4. CDR3 nucleotide sequence: TGTGCCGCCCGGGACAGGGACTATGGCTACACCTTC. It is translated as CAARDRDYGYTF.

This clonotype was detected only once. The chain couples TRBV27 to TRBJ1-1; 8 positions agree with TRBD1. The CDR3 has 15 amino acids. Losses at the gene ends were 6 bases for V and 7 bases for J; bases not matched to a gene: 13. The germline V gene has CDR1 MNHEY and CDR2 SMNVEV (reference sequence). CDR3 loop: CASSPRTGIRYEAFF. Here the CDR3 DNA reads TGTGCCAGCAGCCCCCGGACAGGGATAAGGTATGAAGCTTTCTTT.

This clonotype was detected a few times. The rearrangement uses TRBV12-3 or TRBV12-4 and TRBJ1-5; 7 bases are a match to TRBD1. J was trimmed by 0 bases and V by 5 bases; bases with no gene match: 4. The CDR3 totals 15 residues. The CDR3 DNA reads TGTGCCAGCAGTCCAGGGGGACATAGCAATCAGCCCCAGCATTTT. This sequence encodes CASSPGGHSNQPQHF.

V usage is TRBV20-1 and J usage is TRBJ2-5; D possibly uses TRBD1 or TRBD2 (5 bases each). There are 15 residues in the CDR3. Germline CDR1 and CDR2: DFQATT and SNEGSKA (reference sequence). Trimming took off 1 base at V and 1 base at J, with 13 bases between the two ends. CDR3 coding DNA: TGCAGTGCTAGAGGTCCGGGACCGATCCAAGAGACCCAGTACTTC. It encodes CSARGPGPIQETQYF.

This clonotype was counted ten times or more. The V call is TRBV28, the J call TRBJ2-7; perhaps TRBD1 as D (5 bases). This CDR3 region has 15 residues. Germline V gene data show CDR1 as MDHEN and CDR2 as SYDVKM. V shed 3 bases and J shed 4 bases, with 16 bases lying between them. The CDR3 region is CASSFPRQGRYEQYF. CDR3 sequence (DNA): TGTGCCAGCAGTTTCCCCCGCCAGGGTAGATACGAGCAGTACTTC.

This clonotype has just a few counts. The gene calls are TRBV7-2 and TRBJ2-3; no clear D gene. The CDR3 is 15 residues long. V dropped 2 bases and J dropped 1 base, with 10 bases sitting between them. The germline CDR1 and CDR2 sequences are SGHTA and FQGNSA. This chain's CDR3 is CASSLNWAGTDTQYF. The CDR3 nucleotides read TGTGCCAGCAGCTTAAACTGGGCCGGCACAGATACGCAGTATTTT.

This clonotype was seen a handful of times. V is TRBV5-1 and J is TRBJ2-3; possibly TRBD2 for D (5 bases). Germline V gene lookup returns CDR1 SGHRS and CDR2 YFSETQ. This CDR3 contains 14 residues. V lost 4 bases and J lost 4, with 13 bases in between. For the CDR3, the DNA is TGCGCCAGCAGCCCTAGCCCCAGAGCAGATACGCAGTATTTT. Translated: CASSPSPRADTQYF.

The rearrangement uses TRBV12-3 or TRBV12-4 and TRBJ2-5; D unclear. The CDR3 spans 13 residues. V was trimmed by 6 bases and J by 5 bases, leaving 13 bases between them. The CDR3 region is CASRSSSWETQYF. The CDR3, as DNA: TGTGCCAGCAGAAGTAGCAGTTGGGAGACCCAGTACTTC.

This chain joins TRBV7-2 and TRBJ2-3; possibly TRBD2 for D (5 bases). V lost 4 bases to trimming and J lost 4 bases, with 12 bases between them. This CDR3 spans 14 amino acids. Germline loops: CDR1 SGHTA, CDR2 FQGNSA. CDR3 DNA: TGTGCCAGCAGCTCGTCGAGGGATGCAGATACGCAGTATTTT. Translated, it gives CASSSSRDADTQYF.

The rearrangement links TRBV20-1 to TRBJ1-1; TRBD1 matches at 9 bases. Per the germline V gene, CDR1 is DFQATT and CDR2 is SNEGSKA (reference sequence). There are 13 residues in the CDR3. The CDR3 is CRAGQGRNTEAFF. The CDR3 nucleotides read TGCAGGGCCGGACAGGGGCGGAACACTGAAGCTTTCTTT.

The chain carries TRBV7-6 and TRBJ2-1; no clear D. The CDR3 extends over 14 amino acids. Germline CDR1 and CDR2: SGHVS and FNYEAQ. V was trimmed by 1 base and J by 8 bases, leaving 12 bases between them. CDR3 loop: CASSLGAAIDEQFF. In DNA form, the CDR3 reads TGTGCCAGCAGCTTAGGCGCGGCCATCGATGAGCAGTTCTTC.